These 3 T cell receptor beta chains were sequenced from one sample in a study of cytomegalovirus exposure and HLA in healthy donors. PCR amplification relied on 60 Vbeta primers (plus 13 Jbeta primers). Sequencing used immunoSEQ multiplex PCR; TCRdb keeps in-frame clones, though not all of them. The table includes 95,000 to 110,000 clones, roughly 66% detected once. Specimen: PBMCs. The receptors here all came from a woman in her forties or fifties in good health and CMV-seronegative.

The V call is TRBV10-2, the J call TRBJ1-5; D is unresolved. V lost 4 bases, J lost 3 bases, and 10 bases lay in between. The germline V gene encodes CDR1 WSHSY and CDR2 SAAADI. The CDR3 has 14 residues. CDR3 in amino acids: CASSVAGDNQPQHF. DNA of the CDR3: TGCGCCAGCAGTGTCGCCGGAGACAATCAGCCCCAGCATTTT.

The chain couples TRBV11-3 to TRBJ2-7, with D tentatively TRBD2 (5 bases). Germline CDR1 is SGHNT and CDR2 is YENEEA. CDR3 length equals 15 residues. With 3 bases removed from V and 2 bases from J, the gap between germline ends came to 14 bases. CDR3 loop: CASSFREGLPYEQYF. The CDR3 DNA reads TGTGCCAGCAGCTTCCGGGAAGGGCTTCCCTACGAGCAGTACTTC.

V gene TRBV7-9 combines with J gene TRBJ2-3; TRBD2 might be the D (7 bases). Trimming cost V 2 bases and J 3 bases, with 12 bases left between them. The CDR3 is made up of 15 amino acids. Germline values: CDR1 SEHNR, CDR2 FQNEAQ (reference sequence). Here the CDR3 reads CASSLSGGPTDTQYF. DNA of the CDR3: TGTGCCAGCAGCTTATCGGGGGGCCCGACAGATACGCAGTATTTT.